These T cell receptor beta chains were read from a single sample in a study of cytotoxic CD8 clonotypes in ibrutinib-treated CLL. Clones were sequenced by immunoSEQ multiplex PCR, and TCRdb holds only the in-frame ones, with some missing. The table has roughly 50,000 clones, around 52% seen once; the top ten hold about 27%. This sample comprised PBMCs, obtained after 24 months of ibrutinib treatment. These receptors were obtained from a human donor with chronic lymphocytic leukemia. The CDR3 runs from the conserved cysteine through the conserved F or W. The D gene is left open where the match is weak.

v_call | d_call | cdr3_aa
TRBV14 | - | CASSQADKVYYGYTF
TRBV5-1 | - | CASSFQGFSDTQYF
TRBV29-1 | - | CGGSSTDTQYF
TRBV10-3 | - | CAISQATNEKLFF
TRBV6-4 | TRBD2 | CASSDGGAGELFF
TRBV12-5 | TRBD2 | CASGYLAGRGFTDTQYF
TRBV6-1 | TRBD1 | CASSEGMFTTGKEQYF
TRBV4-2 | TRBD2 | CASSRGASGGTLQNTDTQYF
TRBV5-1 | TRBD1 | CASSPGQVNTEAFF
TRBV4-1 | - | CASSPGGGGNTIYF
TRBV6-1 | - | CASKRADEAFF
TRBV11-2 | - | CASRPGQFMNTEAFF
TRBV5-1 | - | CASSLEPGRRADTQYF
TRBV4-1 | TRBD1 | CASSQDRGRAQRGSPLHF
TRBV5-1 | - | CASSSRSRGDGELFF
TRBV19 | TRBD1 | CASSRDRGSYNEQFF
TRBV11-2 | TRBD2 | CASSLGLAGGLAKNIQYF
TRBV27 | - | CASSFGLLVGQGSGTGELFF
TRBV5-6 | - | CASSLGGVGSPLHF
TRBV7-9 | - | CASSSQGFNSGNTIYF
TRBV29-1 | TRBD1 | CSADSRQGGDTQYF
TRBV4-2 | - | CASSQTTDSYGYTF
TRBV5-5 | - | CASSSLPGGPEETQYF
TRBV21-1 | - | CASSKVIGESTNSPLHF
TRBV7-6 | - | CASSLGSGDGYTF
TRBV27 | TRBD1 | CASSLRGQVQSPLHF
TRBV11-2 | - | CASSYPVLNEQFF
TRBV25-1 | - | CASSESEKLFF
TRBV6-6 | - | CASSYLPGSNQPQHF
TRBV11-2 | - | CASSLGRQFTGAKNIQYF
TRBV7-9 | - | CASSLGGALGTEAFF
TRBV27 | - | CASSFGGDGGYTF
TRBV6-5 | - | CASSYSRNTEAFF
TRBV5-1 | TRBD1 | CASVAGTGGGETQYF
TRBV15 | - | CATSWGAEDTQYF
TRBV7-8 | - | CASSSRAGGNQPQHF
TRBV2 | - | CASSDMGRTYEQYF
TRBV5-6 | - | CASSVGSVTSPYEQYF
TRBV7-9 | TRBD2 | CASSLTGGYNEQFF
TRBV5-4 | TRBD1 | CASSSPQGSKTQYF
TRBV19 | - | CASSIAAAGSGKPQHF
TRBV6-1 | TRBD1 | CASSETDRTYEQYF
TRBV29-1 | - | CSGRVSNTEAFF
TRBV6-5 | TRBD2 | CASQLGASGVYEQYF
TRBV27 | - | CASSLMQPSGYQETQYF
TRBV29-1 | TRBD1 | CSVRGQGGTEDTEAFF
TRBV10-2 | - | CASSELLSANEQFF
TRBV29-1 | TRBD1 | CSAKYRDRGRMNTEAFF
TRBV7-8 | - | CASSLAVAETQYF
TRBV4-2 | - | CASSQEGTYGYTF
TRBV6-5 | TRBD2 | CASSASGAYEQYF
TRBV7-6 | - | CASSLRSASNEKLFF
TRBV12-1 | - | CASSSEAGTGGRESNTEAFF
TRBV2 | TRBD1 | CASLDRARRANYGYTF
TRBV7-2 | - | CASSSGDGGYEQYF
TRBV2 | - | CASRQQSHGYTF
TRBV7-9 | - | CASSFVAGMGEQYF
TRBV7-7 | TRBD1 | CASSPTGVGETQYF
TRBV7-9 | - | CASSPWAGQGDTQYF